The sequence of this T cell receptor (beta chain) was determined in a study of blood T cell repertoires in COVID-19. Study context: In each case, the material was cDNA or gDNA derived from T cells, B-cell-depleted T cells, or PBMCs.

CDR3 size: 15 residues. Germline CDR1 is LGHDT and CDR2 is YNNKEL (reference sequence). J gave up 1 base and V 3 bases, and 2 bases lay outside the gene matches. How the authors handled the data: How many nucleated cells were present was estimated from reference gene primer amplification. Clones were sequenced by immunoSEQ multiplex PCR, and TCRdb holds only the in-frame ones, with some missing. That table supplies the V and J calls and clone size; D and trimming were determined from the DNA. The top ten clones hold under 1.5% of a sample with about 68,000 clones, 86% of them seen once. This TCR was recovered from an older woman with acute or convalescent COVID-19. The genes are TRBV3-1 (or the pseudogene TRBV3-2) and TRBJ1-5; 8 nucleotides match TRBD1. The specimen was peripheral blood. The DNA of the CDR3 is TGTGCCAGCAGCCAGGGGACAGGAAGCAATCAGCCCCAGCATTTT. Amino acid sequence: CASSQGTGSNQPQHF.